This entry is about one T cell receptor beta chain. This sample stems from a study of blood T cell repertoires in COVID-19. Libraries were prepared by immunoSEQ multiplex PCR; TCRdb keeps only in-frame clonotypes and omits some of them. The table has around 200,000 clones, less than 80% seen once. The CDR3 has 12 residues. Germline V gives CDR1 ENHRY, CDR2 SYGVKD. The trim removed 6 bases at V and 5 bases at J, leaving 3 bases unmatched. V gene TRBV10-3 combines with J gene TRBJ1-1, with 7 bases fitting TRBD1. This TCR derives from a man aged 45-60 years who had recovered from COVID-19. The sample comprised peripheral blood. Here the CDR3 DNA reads TGTGCCATCAGCGAGACAGGGACTGAAGCTTTCTTT. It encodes CAISETGTEAFF.